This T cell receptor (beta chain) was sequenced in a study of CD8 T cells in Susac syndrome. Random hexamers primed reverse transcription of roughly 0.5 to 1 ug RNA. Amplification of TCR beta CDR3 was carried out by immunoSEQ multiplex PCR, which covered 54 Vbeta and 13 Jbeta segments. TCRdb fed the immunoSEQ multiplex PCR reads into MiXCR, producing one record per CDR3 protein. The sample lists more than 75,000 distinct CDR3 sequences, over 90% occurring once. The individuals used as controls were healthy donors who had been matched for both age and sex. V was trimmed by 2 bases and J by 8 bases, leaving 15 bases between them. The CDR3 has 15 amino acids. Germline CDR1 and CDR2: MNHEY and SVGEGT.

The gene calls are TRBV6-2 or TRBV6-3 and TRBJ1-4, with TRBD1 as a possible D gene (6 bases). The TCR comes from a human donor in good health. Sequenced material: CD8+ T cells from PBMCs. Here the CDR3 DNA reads TGTGCCAGCAGTTACCTGGGGGCGCTGGACGAAAAACTGTTTTTT. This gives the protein CASSYLGALDEKLFF.